These T cell receptor beta chains were read from a single sample in a study of control samples from healthy donors and cancer patients. Assay used: immunoSEQ multiplex PCR; TCRdb lists only in-frame clones, some missing. The table has tens of thousands of clones, 75% to 95% seen once; the top ten hold 9.5% to 15%. Sample: PBMCs. All receptors derive from a man aged 50-59 years with lung cancer. CDR3s include the opening cysteine and the closing phenylalanine or tryptophan. The D gene is left open where the match is weak. The listing skips clone size in some rows; elsewhere it reads once, few, many or a size class.

j_gene: TRBJ2-1
abundance: -
d_gene: -
v_gene: TRBV27
CDR3aa: CASRDSLGYNEQFF
CDR3nt: TGTGCCAGCAGGGACTCGCTCGGGTACAATGAGCAGTTCTTC

j_gene: TRBJ1-4
abundance: -
d_gene: TRBD1
v_gene: TRBV19
CDR3aa: CASTDRGVREKLFF
CDR3nt: TGTGCCAGTACAGACAGGGGCGTACGGGAAAAACTGTTTTTT

j_gene: TRBJ2-6
abundance: once
d_gene: -
v_gene: TRBV5-4
CDR3aa: CASSLALAAGPSGANVLTF
CDR3nt: TGTGCCAGCAGCTTGGCTTTGGCGGCAGGGCCATCTGGGGCCAACGTCCTGACTTTC

j_gene: TRBJ2-5
abundance: -
d_gene: TRBD2
v_gene: TRBV9
CDR3aa: CASSVLAGETQYF
CDR3nt: TGTGCCAGCAGCGTTCTAGCGGGGGAGACCCAGTACTTC

j_gene: TRBJ2-1
abundance: -
d_gene: -
v_gene: TRBV7-9
CDR3aa: CASSLTHFRRNPYNEQFF
CDR3nt: TGTGCCAGCAGCCTTACCCATTTCAGGCGGAACCCCTACAATGAGCAGTTCTTC

j_gene: TRBJ2-2
abundance: -
d_gene: -
v_gene: TRBV28
CDR3aa: CASRSGQDTGELFF
CDR3nt: TGTGCCAGCAGGTCTGGGCAGGACACCGGGGAGCTGTTTTTT

j_gene: TRBJ2-5
abundance: -
d_gene: -
v_gene: TRBV27
CDR3aa: CASSLSVLETQYF
CDR3nt: TGTGCCAGCAGTTTATCGGTTTTAGAGACCCAGTACTTC

j_gene: TRBJ1-2
abundance: -
d_gene: -
v_gene: TRBV5-1
CDR3aa: CASSFGGQNYGYTF
CDR3nt: TGCGCCAGCAGCTTTGGGGGCCAGAACTATGGCTACACCTTC

j_gene: TRBJ2-7
abundance: -
d_gene: -
v_gene: TRBV2
CDR3aa: CASTPGYEQYF
CDR3nt: TGTGCCAGCACCCCCGGCTACGAGCAGTACTTC

j_gene: TRBJ1-1
abundance: -
d_gene: -
v_gene: TRBV11-3
CDR3aa: CASSLVGGAEAFF
CDR3nt: TGTGCCAGCAGCTTAGTCGGCGGCGCAGAGGCTTTCTTT

j_gene: TRBJ2-3
abundance: -
d_gene: TRBD2
v_gene: TRBV7-9
CDR3aa: CASRTGGIQDTQYF
CDR3nt: TGTGCCAGCAGAACGGGGGGAATTCAAGATACGCAGTATTTT

j_gene: TRBJ1-1
abundance: -
d_gene: -
v_gene: TRBV9
CDR3aa: CASSVRPDPDTEAFF
CDR3nt: TGTGCCAGCAGCGTTCGTCCCGACCCCGACACTGAAGCTTTCTTT

j_gene: TRBJ2-1
abundance: -
d_gene: -
v_gene: TRBV7-6
CDR3aa: CASSLERYGLSSYNEQFF
CDR3nt: TGTGCCAGCAGCTTAGAGAGGTACGGACTAAGCTCCTACAATGAGCAGTTCTTC

j_gene: TRBJ2-7
abundance: -
d_gene: -
v_gene: TRBV28
CDR3aa: CASSLSDPPQYF
CDR3nt: TGTGCCAGCAGTTTATCAGACCCCCCACAGTACTTC

j_gene: TRBJ1-5
abundance: -
d_gene: -
v_gene: TRBV19
CDR3aa: CASSMAETQPQHF
CDR3nt: TGTGCCAGTAGTATGGCGGAGACTCAGCCCCAGCATTTT

j_gene: TRBJ2-3
abundance: -
d_gene: -
v_gene: TRBV4-3
CDR3aa: CASSQDGGLGTDTQYF
CDR3nt: TGCGCCAGCAGCCAAGATGGCGGTTTGGGCACAGATACGCAGTATTTT

j_gene: TRBJ2-3
abundance: -
d_gene: TRBD2
v_gene: TRBV3-1/TRBV3-2
CDR3aa: CASSPPLVFSGDTDTQYF
CDR3nt: TGTGCCAGCAGCCCCCCCCTCGTCTTTAGCGGGGACACAGATACGCAGTATTTT

j_gene: TRBJ1-1
abundance: -
d_gene: -
v_gene: TRBV3-1/TRBV3-2
CDR3aa: CASSPTGGHTEAFF
CDR3nt: TGTGCCAGCAGCCCAACAGGAGGGCACACTGAAGCTTTCTTT

j_gene: TRBJ2-4
abundance: -
d_gene: -
v_gene: TRBV29-1
CDR3aa: CSVDPGPRGKNIQYF
CDR3nt: TGCAGCGTTGATCCGGGACCGAGAGGGAAAAACATTCAGTACTTC

j_gene: TRBJ2-1
abundance: -
d_gene: TRBD2
v_gene: TRBV5-6
CDR3aa: CASSWRLAGGHYNEQFF
CDR3nt: TGTGCCAGCAGCTGGAGACTAGCGGGGGGGCACTACAATGAGCAGTTCTTC

j_gene: TRBJ2-1
abundance: -
d_gene: -
v_gene: TRBV6-5
CDR3aa: CASKVGLANYNEQFF
CDR3nt: TGTGCCAGCAAAGTTGGTCTAGCCAACTACAATGAGCAGTTCTTC

j_gene: TRBJ1-1
abundance: -
d_gene: -
v_gene: TRBV7-9
CDR3aa: CASSHTGQLPMNTEAFF
CDR3nt: TGTGCCAGCAGCCACACGGGGCAGTTACCCATGAACACTGAAGCTTTCTTT

j_gene: TRBJ1-1
abundance: once
d_gene: TRBD1
v_gene: TRBV10-1
CDR3aa: CASTPRDSYNTEAFF
CDR3nt: TGCGCCAGCACCCCTCGGGACAGCTACAACACTGAAGCTTTCTTT

j_gene: TRBJ1-5
abundance: -
d_gene: TRBD1
v_gene: TRBV2
CDR3aa: CASSGGRGQRGDSNQPQHF
CDR3nt: TGTGCCAGCTCTGGGGGCAGGGGGCAAAGAGGAGATAGCAATCAGCCCCAGCATTTT

j_gene: TRBJ2-3
abundance: -
d_gene: -
v_gene: TRBV7-2
CDR3aa: CASSLSVTSAANTQYF
CDR3nt: TGTGCCAGCAGCTTATCAGTGACTAGTGCGGCGAATACGCAGTATTTT

j_gene: TRBJ2-7
abundance: -
d_gene: -
v_gene: TRBV10-3
CDR3aa: CAIRRVGAGGTGDEQYF
CDR3nt: TGTGCCATCAGACGAGTGGGGGCCGGCGGGACCGGGGACGAGCAGTACTTC

j_gene: TRBJ2-7
abundance: -
d_gene: -
v_gene: TRBV7-3
CDR3aa: CASAPDLSSYEQYF
CDR3nt: TGTGCCAGCGCCCCGGACCTAAGCTCCTACGAGCAGTACTTC

j_gene: TRBJ1-2
abundance: -
d_gene: -
v_gene: TRBV18
CDR3aa: CASSPGTRGSYGYTF
CDR3nt: TGTGCCAGCTCACCAGGCACCAGGGGATCCTATGGCTACACCTTC

j_gene: TRBJ2-5
abundance: -
d_gene: TRBD1
v_gene: TRBV29-1
CDR3aa: CSVYQGAKTQYF
CDR3nt: TGCAGCGTTTACCAGGGGGCTAAGACCCAGTACTTC

j_gene: TRBJ1-2
abundance: once
d_gene: TRBD1
v_gene: TRBV7-2
CDR3aa: CASSFDGTGGYGYTF
CDR3nt: TGTGCCAGCAGCTTCGATGGGACAGGGGGCTATGGCTACACCTTC

j_gene: TRBJ1-2
abundance: -
d_gene: -
v_gene: TRBV6-6
CDR3aa: CASSYALNYGYTF
CDR3nt: TGTGCCAGCAGTTATGCCCTGAACTATGGCTACACCTTC

j_gene: TRBJ2-1
abundance: -
d_gene: -
v_gene: TRBV9
CDR3aa: CASSVEYGNEQFF
CDR3nt: TGTGCCAGCAGCGTAGAATATGGGAATGAGCAGTTCTTC

j_gene: TRBJ2-1
abundance: -
d_gene: TRBD2
v_gene: TRBV7-2
CDR3aa: CASSKIPGGGSLGEQFF
CDR3nt: TGTGCCAGCAGCAAAATCCCCGGGGGGGGAAGTTTGGGTGAGCAGTTCTTC

j_gene: TRBJ2-3
abundance: -
d_gene: TRBD1
v_gene: TRBV13
CDR3aa: CASSLQGFLTDTQYF
CDR3nt: TGTGCCAGCAGCCTACAGGGGTTTCTCACAGATACGCAGTATTTT

j_gene: TRBJ1-3
abundance: -
d_gene: -
v_gene: TRBV18
CDR3aa: CASSRSGGTGNTIYF
CDR3nt: TGTGCCAGCTCTCGCTCTGGGGGGACTGGAAACACCATATATTTT

j_gene: TRBJ1-1
abundance: once
d_gene: -
v_gene: TRBV30
CDR3aa: CAWSAGLWSTEAFF
CDR3nt: TGTGCCTGGAGTGCAGGGTTATGGAGCACTGAAGCTTTCTTT

j_gene: TRBJ2-1
abundance: -
d_gene: -
v_gene: TRBV11-3
CDR3aa: CASSSSKGMVFGEQFF
CDR3nt: TGTGCCAGCAGCTCCTCGAAGGGCATGGTTTTCGGGGAGCAGTTCTTC

j_gene: TRBJ1-1
abundance: -
d_gene: TRBD1
v_gene: TRBV18
CDR3aa: CASSPLTPSTGMNTEAFF
CDR3nt: TGTGCCAGCTCACCACTTACGCCTTCGACAGGGATGAACACTGAAGCTTTCTTT

j_gene: TRBJ1-1
abundance: -
d_gene: TRBD1
v_gene: TRBV7-8
CDR3aa: CASSLSRDSEAFF
CDR3nt: TGTGCCAGCAGCTTATCCAGGGACAGTGAAGCTTTCTTT

j_gene: TRBJ2-1
abundance: few
d_gene: TRBD2
v_gene: TRBV15
CDR3aa: CATSSHSAGPGDEQFF
CDR3nt: TGTGCCACCAGCAGCCACTCAGCGGGACCCGGCGATGAGCAGTTCTTC

j_gene: TRBJ2-5
abundance: -
d_gene: TRBD1
v_gene: TRBV7-7
CDR3aa: CASSSTGTEGAKTQYF
CDR3nt: TGTGCTAGCAGCTCTACCGGGACAGAGGGCGCAAAGACCCAGTACTTC

j_gene: TRBJ2-1
abundance: -
d_gene: -
v_gene: TRBV6-2/TRBV6-3
CDR3aa: CASSYSTQGGQFF
CDR3nt: TGTGCCAGCAGTTACTCGACCCAGGGAGGTCAGTTCTTC

j_gene: TRBJ2-3
abundance: once
d_gene: -
v_gene: TRBV6-2/TRBV6-3
CDR3aa: CASSYLGTQYF
CDR3nt: TGTGCCAGCAGTTACCTGGGTACGCAGTATTTT

j_gene: TRBJ2-3
abundance: -
d_gene: -
v_gene: TRBV5-1
CDR3aa: CASSLAGYGPSTDTQYF
CDR3nt: TGCGCCAGCAGCTTGGCCGGTTATGGGCCATCCACAGATACGCAGTATTTT

j_gene: TRBJ2-7
abundance: -
d_gene: -
v_gene: TRBV5-1
CDR3aa: CASSLDQGFSEQYF
CDR3nt: TGCGCCAGCAGCTTGGACCAGGGGTTTTCCGAGCAGTACTTC

j_gene: TRBJ1-1
abundance: -
d_gene: -
v_gene: TRBV19
CDR3aa: CASSKEAGLMNTEAFF
CDR3nt: TGTGCCAGTAGTAAGGAGGCAGGGCTTATGAACACTGAAGCTTTCTTT

j_gene: TRBJ2-3
abundance: -
d_gene: TRBD1
v_gene: TRBV2
CDR3aa: CATGTGGSDTQYF
CDR3nt: TGTGCCACGGGGACAGGGGGTTCAGATACGCAGTATTTT

j_gene: TRBJ1-1
abundance: -
d_gene: -
v_gene: TRBV21-1
CDR3aa: CASSDQMNTEAFF
CDR3nt: TGTGCCAGCAGCGATCAGATGAACACTGAAGCTTTCTTT

j_gene: TRBJ1-5
abundance: -
d_gene: -
v_gene: TRBV11-2
CDR3aa: CASSPDPAQPQHF
CDR3nt: TGTGCCAGCAGCCCAGACCCCGCTCAGCCCCAGCATTTT

j_gene: TRBJ1-1
abundance: -
d_gene: -
v_gene: TRBV7-8
CDR3aa: CASSSYGGHTEAFF
CDR3nt: TGTGCCAGCAGCTCGTACGGGGGCCACACTGAAGCTTTCTTT

j_gene: TRBJ1-1
abundance: -
d_gene: -
v_gene: TRBV6-1
CDR3aa: CASSPNGPNTEAFF
CDR3nt: TGTGCCAGCAGCCCGAACGGGCCGAACACTGAAGCTTTCTTT

j_gene: TRBJ1-3
abundance: -
d_gene: TRBD1
v_gene: TRBV19
CDR3aa: CASSITGGGNTIYF
CDR3nt: TGTGCCAGTAGTATTACAGGGGGTGGAAACACCATATATTTT

j_gene: TRBJ2-6
abundance: -
d_gene: -
v_gene: TRBV24-1
CDR3aa: CATSEGSGGANVLTF
CDR3nt: TGTGCCACCAGTGAAGGTAGTGGTGGGGCCAACGTCCTGACTTTC

j_gene: TRBJ1-5
abundance: -
d_gene: -
v_gene: TRBV13
CDR3aa: CASSRGNQPQHF
CDR3nt: TGTGCCAGCAGCAGGGGCAATCAGCCCCAGCATTTT

j_gene: TRBJ1-6
abundance: -
d_gene: -
v_gene: TRBV2
CDR3aa: CASSSRWTPNNSPLHF
CDR3nt: TGTGCCAGCAGTTCCCGTTGGACACCAAATAATTCACCCCTCCACTTT

j_gene: TRBJ2-2
abundance: -
d_gene: -
v_gene: TRBV7-9
CDR3aa: CASSFLRILNTGELFF
CDR3nt: TGTGCCAGCAGCTTTCTAAGGATCTTGAACACCGGGGAGCTGTTTTTT

j_gene: TRBJ2-1
abundance: -
d_gene: -
v_gene: TRBV19
CDR3aa: CASSIDRDNEQFF
CDR3nt: TGTGCCAGTAGTATAGACAGGGACAATGAGCAGTTCTTC

j_gene: TRBJ1-1
abundance: -
d_gene: -
v_gene: TRBV5-6
CDR3aa: CASSFGVGNTEAFF
CDR3nt: TGTGCCAGCAGCTTCGGGGTGGGGAACACTGAAGCTTTCTTT